The T cell receptor (beta chain) under discussion was sequenced for a study of blood T cell repertoires in COVID-19. Whole-study context: The United States, Italy and Spain provided the acute and convalescent COVID-19 samples. PBMCs, B-cell-depleted T cells, or T cells were the source of the cDNA or gDNA that made up the material.

Germline-derived CDR1 and CDR2 are SEHNR and FQNEAQ (reference sequence). The CDR3 totals 15 residues. The V end lost 6 bases, the J end lost 2 bases, and 13 bases lay between the germline ends. Per the study methods: Amplification with reference gene primers provided the estimates of nucleated cell counts. Clones were sequenced by immunoSEQ multiplex PCR, and TCRdb holds only the in-frame ones, with some missing. The V and J calls and the clone size are those of that table, but D and trimming were determined from the DNA. The sample carries 100,000 to 150,000 clones, 80% to 90% recorded once. The sequence derives from a man of 80 years or more with active or convalescent COVID-19. The rearrangement links TRBV7-9 to TRBJ2-2, with TRBD2 as a possible D gene (5 bases). Sequencing was performed on peripheral blood. This CDR3 is CASRLRGINTGELFF. The DNA of the CDR3 is TGTGCCAGCAGACTACGGGGAATTAACACCGGGGAGCTGTTTTTT.